This T cell receptor beta chain was recovered during a study of spatial heterogeneity in lung cancer. Turning to the study itself: A unique TCR and UMI combination showed up more than ten times in raw reads, on average.

Trimming removed 0 bases at V and 5 bases at J, with 12 bases between. The CDR3 contains 15 residues. Germline values: CDR1 SGHKS, CDR2 YYEKEE (reference sequence). The time point: sample taken at primary tumor resection. Untreated early-stage non-small cell lung cancer patients, roughly 72 in total, were the donors. Unsorted samples of tumor, nontumor lung or frozen PBMC had their whole RNA sequenced. TCR cDNA molecules each had a unique molecular identifier. One entry per CDR3 protein, called by TCRdb with MiXCR from the 5' RACE reads. The sample includes roughly 3,200 distinct CDR3 sequences, around 3.5% seen only once; the top ten take about 15%. This clonotype counts as medium-sized. For a library built for alpha chains, this beta chain is a stray read; little rests on its size.

The rearrangement joins TRBV5-5 to TRBJ1-5; D remains ambiguous. Sequences were derived from lung tissue, sampled at surgery. The receptor was derived from a human donor with early-stage non-small cell lung cancer. In DNA, the CDR3 is TGTGCCAGCAGCTTGGCCGGGGAGGTTCATCAGCCCCAGCATTTT. It is translated as CASSLAGEVHQPQHF. The whole variable domain, remainder taken from reference TRBV5-5 and TRBJ1-5, is DAGVTQSPTHLIKTRGQQVTLRCSPISGHKSVSWYQQVLGQGPQFIFQYYEKEERGRGNFPDRFSARQFPNYSSELNVNALLLGDSALYLCASSLAGEVHQPQHFGDGTRLSIL.